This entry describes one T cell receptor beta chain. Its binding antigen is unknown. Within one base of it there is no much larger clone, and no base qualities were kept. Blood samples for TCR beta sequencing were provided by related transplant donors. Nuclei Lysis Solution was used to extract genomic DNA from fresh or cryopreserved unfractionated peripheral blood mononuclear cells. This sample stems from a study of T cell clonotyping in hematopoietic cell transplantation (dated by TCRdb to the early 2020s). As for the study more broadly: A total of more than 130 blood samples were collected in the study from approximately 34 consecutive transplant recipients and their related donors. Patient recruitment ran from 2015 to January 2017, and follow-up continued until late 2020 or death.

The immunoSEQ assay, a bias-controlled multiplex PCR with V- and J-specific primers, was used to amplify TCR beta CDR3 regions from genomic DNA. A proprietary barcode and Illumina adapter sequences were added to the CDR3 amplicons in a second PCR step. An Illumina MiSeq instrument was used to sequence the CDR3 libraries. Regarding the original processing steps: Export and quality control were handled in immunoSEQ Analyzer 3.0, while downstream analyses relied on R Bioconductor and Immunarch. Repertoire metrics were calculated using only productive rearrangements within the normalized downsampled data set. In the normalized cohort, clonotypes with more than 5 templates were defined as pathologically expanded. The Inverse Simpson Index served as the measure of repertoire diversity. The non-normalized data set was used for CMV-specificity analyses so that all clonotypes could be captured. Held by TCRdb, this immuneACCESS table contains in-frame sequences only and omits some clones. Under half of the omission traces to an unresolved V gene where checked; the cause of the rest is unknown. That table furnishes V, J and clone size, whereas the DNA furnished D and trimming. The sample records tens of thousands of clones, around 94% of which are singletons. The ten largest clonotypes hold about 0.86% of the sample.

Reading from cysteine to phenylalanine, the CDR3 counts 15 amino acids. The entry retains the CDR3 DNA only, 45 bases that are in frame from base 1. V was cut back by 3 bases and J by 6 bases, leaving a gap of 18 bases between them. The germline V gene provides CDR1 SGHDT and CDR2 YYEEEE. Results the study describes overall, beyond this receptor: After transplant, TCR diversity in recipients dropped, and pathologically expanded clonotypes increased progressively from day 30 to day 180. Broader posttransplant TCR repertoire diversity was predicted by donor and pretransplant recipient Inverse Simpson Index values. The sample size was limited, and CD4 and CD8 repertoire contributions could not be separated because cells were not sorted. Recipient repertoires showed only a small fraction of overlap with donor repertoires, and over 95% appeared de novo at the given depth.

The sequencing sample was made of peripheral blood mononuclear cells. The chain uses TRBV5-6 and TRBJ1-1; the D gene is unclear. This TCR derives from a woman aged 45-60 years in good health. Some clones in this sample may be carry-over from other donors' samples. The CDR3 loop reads CASSSLGSVTPEAFF. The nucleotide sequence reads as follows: TGTGCCAGCAGCTCCCTGGGGTCTGTAACCCCTGAAGCTTTCTTT.